These 23 T cell receptor beta chains came from one sample sequenced in a study of T cell changes during pregnancy in multiple sclerosis. Here immunoSEQ multiplex PCR was the method, and the copy in TCRdb shows in-frame clones only, minus some. The table has 35,000 to 40,000 clones, 85% to 90% seen once. The sample was CD4+ T cells from peripheral blood mononuclear cells, taken in the second trimester of pregnancy. The source is a female donor with multiple sclerosis, enrolled in a pregnancy study.

The chain recombines TRBV7-9 with TRBJ2-3; 11 bases map to TRBD2. The J segment lost 2 bases and the V segment lost 5 bases, leaving 6 bases of the junction unmatched. CDR1 is SEHNR, CDR2 FQNEAQ, per germline (reference sequence). The CDR3 extends over 16 amino acids. CDR3 in amino acids: CASSQGLAEFTDTQYF. The CDR3 DNA reads TGTGCCAGCAGCCAGGGACTAGCGGAGTTCACAGATACGCAGTATTTT.

The chain is built from TRBV9 and TRBJ1-3, with 8 bases matching TRBD1. V lost 3 bases, J lost 0 bases, and 5 bases stayed unmatched. Germline CDR1 reads SGDLS; CDR2 reads YYNGEE. CDR3 length: 16 residues. CDR3 sequence: CASSAGQGFSGNTIYF. CDR3 bases: TGTGCCAGCAGCGCCGGACAGGGTTTCTCTGGAAACACCATATATTTT.

This chain uses TRBV27 with TRBJ1-5, with D maybe TRBD1 (6 bases). This CDR3 spans 14 amino acids. CDR1 is MNHEY, CDR2 SMNVEV, per germline (reference sequence). Trimming stripped 4 bases from V and 2 bases from J, with 9 bases between. The CDR3 reads CASSSDRRNQPQHF. In DNA form, the CDR3 reads TGTGCCAGCAGTTCCGACAGGCGCAATCAGCCCCAGCATTTT.

The chain employs TRBV2 and TRBJ1-1; D uncertain. Trimming cost V 7 bases and J 2 bases, with 11 bases left between them. CDR3 length equals 13 residues. Germline V gene data show CDR1 as SNHLY and CDR2 as FYNNEI. DNA for the CDR3: TGTGCCAGCACAGTACAGCCTAACACTGAAGCTTTCTTT. Translating gives CASTVQPNTEAFF.

The rearrangement links TRBV27 to TRBJ1-2; D ambiguous. The V end was cut by 0 bases, the J end by 6 bases, with 11 bases between. The CDR3 sequence is 14 residues long. Germline CDR1 is MNHEY and CDR2 is SMNVEV (reference sequence). CDR3 nucleotide sequence: TGTGCCAGCAGTTTATCCCCCTTGGCCCATGGCTACACCTTC. Encoded protein: CASSLSPLAHGYTF.

The chain is built from TRBV7-6 and TRBJ2-5; 9 bases align to TRBD1. The J segment lost 2 bases and the V segment lost 5 bases, leaving 9 bases of the junction unmatched. This CDR3 contains 16 residues. CDR1 SGHVS and CDR2 FNYEAQ come from the germline V gene. CDR3 sequence (DNA): TGTGCCAGCAGCCCGGGACAGGGTGGCGGACAAGAGACCCAGTACTTC. Its protein is CASSPGQGGGQETQYF.

J is TRBJ2-7 and V is TRBV27; TRBD2 agrees at 11 bases. Trimming at V came to 7 bases and at J to 5 bases, leaving 7 bases not matched to a gene. The CDR3 is made up of 14 amino acids. Germline CDR1 and CDR2: MNHEY and SMNVEV (reference sequence). The CDR3 sequence: CASKRSGRVNEQYF. The CDR3 bases are TGTGCCAGCAAACGTAGCGGGAGGGTGAACGAGCAGTACTTC.

The rearrangement uses TRBV28 and TRBJ1-4; D gene uncertain. CDR1 and CDR2 (germline): MDHEN, SYDVKM. There are 16 residues in the CDR3. Trimming left V 3 bases short and J 8 bases short, with 19 bases between. This chain's CDR3 is CASSLTSGLRVEKLFF. The DNA of the CDR3 is TGTGCCAGCAGTTTGACGTCGGGTTTGAGGGTCGAAAAACTGTTTTTT. Full variable domain (remainder filled in from reference TRBV28 and TRBJ1-4): DVKVTQSSRYLVKRTGEKVFLECVQDMDHENMFWYRQDPGLGLRLIYFSYDVKMKEKGDIPEGYSVSREKKERFSLILESASTNQTSMYLCASSLTSGLRVEKLFFGSGTQLSVL.

This chain uses TRBV7-9 with TRBJ2-2, with D maybe TRBD2 (6 bases). V was shortened by 3 bases and J by 6 bases, with 8 bases between the two germline ends. The V gene's germline CDR1 is SEHNR and CDR2 FQNEAQ (reference sequence). The CDR3 length is 13 residues. The CDR3 loop reads CASSFGGAGELFF. The CDR3, as DNA: TGTGCCAGCAGCTTCGGGGGAGCCGGGGAGCTGTTTTTT.

The J gene is TRBJ2-5, the V gene TRBV7-2; 10 nucleotides match TRBD2. Looked up from germline, CDR1 is SGHTA and CDR2 is FQGNSA. The CDR3 extends over 15 amino acids. The trim removed 4 bases at V and 6 bases at J, leaving 8 bases unmatched. The CDR3 spells CASSWSSGSLQTQYF. CDR3 sequence (DNA): TGTGCCAGCAGCTGGTCTAGCGGGAGTCTTCAGACCCAGTACTTC. Drawing the rest from reference TRBV7-2 and TRBJ2-5, the complete variable domain is GAGVSQSPSNKVTEKGKDVELRCDPISGHTALYWYRQSLGQGLEFLIYFQGNSAPDKSGLPSDRFSAERTGGSVSTLTIQRTQQEDSAVYLCASSWSSGSLQTQYFGPGTRLLVL.

The chain employs TRBV5-1 and TRBJ2-1; 15 nucleotides match TRBD2. Germline trimming cut 6 bases from V and 1 base from J; bases unmatched to any gene: 5. CDR3 size: 17 residues. Germline CDR1 and CDR2: SGHRS and YFSETQ. The CDR3 nucleotides are TGCGCCAGCACATCCGGGACTAGCGGGAGGTCCTACAATGAGCAGTTCTTC. Its protein product is CASTSGTSGRSYNEQFF. Variable domain in full (rest from reference TRBV5-1 and TRBJ2-1): KAGVTQTPRYLIKTRGQQVTLSCSPISGHRSVSWYQQTPGQGLQFLFEYFSETQRNKGNFPGRFSGRQFSNSRSEMNVSTLELGDSALYLCASTSGTSGRSYNEQFFGPGTRLTVL.

V usage is TRBV9 and J usage is TRBJ2-7; tentatively, D is TRBD1 (5 bases). The CDR3 totals 13 residues. With 2 bases removed from V and 7 bases from J, the gap between germline ends came to 13 bases. Germline V gives CDR1 SGDLS, CDR2 YYNGEE. The CDR3 DNA follows: TGTGCCAGCAGCGTGGACACCCCTGGGGAGCAGTACTTC. Its translation is CASSVDTPGEQYF. Full variable domain (missing parts from reference TRBV9 and TRBJ2-7): DSGVTQTPKHLITATGQRVTLRCSPRSGDLSVYWYQQSLDQGLQFLIQYYNGEERAKGNILERFSAQQFPDLHSELNLSSLELGDSALYFCASSVDTPGEQYFGPGTRLTVT.

Note on this clone: Compared with germline, one end of the junction differs, possibly owing to a read error. V and J are TRBV14 and TRBJ1-1; D is undetermined. The CDR3 spans 12 residues. From germline, CDR1 is SGHDN and CDR2 FVKESK. The CDR3 here is CASSQDTTGAFF. CDR3 sequence (DNA): TGTGCCAGCAGCCAAGATACCACTGGAGCTTTCTTT. The variable domain in full, with the rest retrieved from reference TRBV14 and TRBJ1-1, is EAGVTQFPSHSVIEKGQTVTLRCDPISGHDNLYWYRRVMGKEIKFLLHFVKESKQDESGMPNNRFLAERTGGTYSTLKVQPAELEDSGVYFCASSQDTTGAFFGQGTRLTVV.

The V and J genes are TRBV2 and TRBJ2-4, with 11 bases identical to TRBD2. The CDR3 is made up of 14 amino acids. CDR1 is SNHLY, CDR2 FYNNEI, per germline. V lost 5 bases, J lost 7 bases, and 4 bases stayed unmatched. The CDR3 nucleotides read TGTGCCAGCAGTCAACTAGCGGGAGTCAACATTCAGTACTTC. Translated, it gives CASSQLAGVNIQYF.

This chain connects TRBV5-6 to TRBJ1-3, with a weak D call TRBD1 (6 bases). The CDR3 spans 17 residues. Deletions cut 4 bases from V and 3 bases from J, with 20 bases between. The V gene's germline CDR1 is SGHDT and CDR2 YYEEEE. The CDR3 region has the DNA TGTGCCAGCAGCGAAGAGCCAGGGGCACGTGTTGGAAACACCATATATTTT. This codes for CASSEEPGARVGNTIYF.

The V gene is TRBV4-3, the J gene TRBJ2-1; the match to TRBD1 covers 8 bases. Germline values: CDR1 LGHNA, CDR2 YSLEER. The CDR3 extends over 14 amino acids. J was trimmed by 13 bases and V by 0 bases; bases with no gene match: 8. For the CDR3, the DNA is TGCGCCAGCAGCCAAGAACAGGGGGTGGAAGGACAGTTCTTC. Encoded protein: CASSQEQGVEGQFF.

This chain connects TRBV28 to TRBJ1-1; D is possibly TRBD1 (6 bases). This CDR3 spans 15 amino acids. Per germline, CDR1 MDHEN and CDR2 SYDVKM. Trimming stripped 5 bases from V and 0 bases from J, with 13 bases between. DNA for the CDR3: TGTGCCAGCAGTCCACAGACAGGAGTGAACACTGAAGCTTTCTTT. Translated, it gives CASSPQTGVNTEAFF.

This chain uses TRBV2 with TRBJ2-7; no definite D call. This CDR3 is 13 amino acids long. Trimming cost V 6 bases and J 3 bases, with 12 bases left between them. Germline V gene lookup returns CDR1 SNHLY and CDR2 FYNNEI. The CDR3: CASSAGRDYEQYF. Here the CDR3 DNA reads TGTGCCAGCAGCGCCGGTAGAGACTACGAGCAGTACTTC. Variable domain in full (rest from reference TRBV2 and TRBJ2-7): EPEVTQTPSHQVTQMGQEVILRCVPISNHLYFYWYRQILGQKVEFLVSFYNNEISEKSEIFDDQFSVERPDGSNFTLKIRSTKLEDSAMYFCASSAGRDYEQYFGPGTRLTVT.

This chain connects TRBV5-6 to TRBJ2-3, with 10 bases that match TRBD2. The CDR3 has 16 residues. From germline, CDR1 is SGHDT and CDR2 YYEEEE. V trimming: 3 bases; J trimming: 5 bases; junction bases outside the gene matches: 9. The CDR3 sequence: CASSSLPSGRGDTQYF. In DNA, the CDR3 is TGTGCCAGCAGCTCTTTGCCTAGCGGGAGAGGAGATACGCAGTATTTT.

This clone was counted once. Other DNA sequences from this sample encode an identical CDR3 as well. The chain couples TRBV6-5 to TRBJ2-1; no definite D call. This CDR3 is 11 amino acids long. With 6 bases removed from V and 4 bases from J, the gap between germline ends came to 4 bases. CDR1 and CDR2 from the germline V gene are MNHEY and SVGAGI. Here the CDR3 reads CASSLYNEQFF. CDR3 in DNA: TGTGCCAGCAGCTTGTACAATGAGCAGTTCTTC.

The chain has TRBV4-1 and TRBJ2-3, with TRBD2 matching 14 bases. Trimming took 1 base from V and 4 from J; bases not matched to a gene: 4. The CDR3 runs to 17 residues. The germline gives CDR1 MGHRA, CDR2 YSYEKL. CDR3 nucleotide sequence: TGCGCCAGCAGCCAAGGTCGACTAGCGGGAGGGGCAGATACGCAGTATTTT. It translates to CASSQGRLAGGADTQYF.

V usage is TRBV10-3 and J usage is TRBJ1-1; no clear D gene. This CDR3 comprises 13 residues. V lost 5 bases and J 7 bases, leaving 14 bases between the germline ends. The germline V gene encodes CDR1 ENHRY and CDR2 SYGVKD. CDR3 region: CAISSRGPFEAFF. DNA of the CDR3: TGTGCCATCAGTTCTAGAGGTCCTTTTGAAGCTTTCTTT.

This clone has a single count. The chain has TRBV7-2 and TRBJ2-5; 10 bases are a match to TRBD2. This CDR3 has 15 amino acids. V was clipped by 5 bases and J by 2 bases; unmatched bases: 5. Germline V gives CDR1 SGHTA, CDR2 FQGNSA. The CDR3 protein is CASSPKLAGQETQYF. The CDR3 DNA sequence: TGTGCCAGCAGCCCTAAACTAGCGGGACAAGAGACCCAGTACTTC.